This T cell receptor beta chain was observed in a study of OX40 agonist ivuxolimab in advanced cancers. In the study overall: Therapy given before enrollment (anti-PD-1, anti-PD-L1 or anti-CTLA-4) was allowed, and 40% had some.

The table came from immunoSEQ multiplex PCR; TCRdb's copy has only in-frame clones and leaves some out. The sample carries some 85,000 clones, more than 70% recorded once. Germline CDR1 and CDR2: SGDLS and YYNGEE. The CDR3 is 14 amino acids. Trimming cost V 0 bases and J 4 bases, with 10 bases left between them. This TCR was sampled from an adult with an advanced solid tumor such as melanoma, head and neck, liver or kidney cancer. The sample here was CD4+ or CD8+ T cells sorted from blood, taken in a trial of the OX40 agonist ivuxolimab. The chain carries TRBV9 and TRBJ1-2; unclear D gene. The CDR3 DNA follows: TGTGCCAGCAGCGTAGGAACCGAGGGCTATGGCTACACCTTC. Protein product: CASSVGTEGYGYTF.